A selection of T cell receptor beta chains follows, all from one sample in a study of post-analysis software for immune sequencing data. One entry per CDR3 protein results from TCRdb running MiXCR on the PCR reads. The table lists hundreds of thousands of distinct CDR3 sequences, 40% to 50% of them singletons. The sample was blood. Every receptor here comes from a girl aged 5 to 17 with multiple sclerosis. Both conserved end residues are part of each CDR3. D genes are given only for firm matches. Where a row states a size, it is once, few, many or the class of an expanded clone; other rows omit it.

>11|TRBV7-8|TRBJ1-5|-|-
TGTGCCAGCAGCTTAGTCGGGCCCCAGCATTTT
CASSLVGPQHF
>16|TRBV29-1|TRBJ1-1|-|-
TGCAGCGTTGAAGATCTGCGGGGAGGTGGGAACACTGAAGCTTTCTTT
CSVEDLRGGGNTEAFF
>18|TRBV7-9|TRBJ1-5|-|-
TGTGCCAGCAGCTTAGAGGGTATGGGCAGAGAAAGCAATCAGCCCCAGCATTTT
CASSLEGMGRESNQPQHF
>12|TRBV7-3|TRBJ2-1|-|few
TGTGCCAGCAGCTTACGGGATGGGGAGCAGTTCTTC
CASSLRDGEQFF
>14|TRBV7-8|TRBJ1-2|TRBD1|-
TGTGCCAGCAGCCCGCCGGGTAGGGGGCTTGGCTACACCTTC
CASSPPGRGLGYTF
>13|TRBV12-3/TRBV12-4|TRBJ2-1|-|-
TGTGCCAGCAGTTCCTCGACCTACAATGAGCAGTTCTTC
CASSSSTYNEQFF
>15|TRBV15|TRBJ2-1|-|few
TGTGCCACCAGCAGAGCCCACGACCCCTACAATGAGCAGTTCTTC
CATSRAHDPYNEQFF
>16|TRBV5-1|TRBJ2-7|TRBD1|-
TGCGCCAGCAGCCGGGGCCGGGACAGGACCTACTACGAGCAGTACTTC
CASSRGRDRTYYEQYF
>14|TRBV9|TRBJ2-3|TRBD2|-
TGTGCCAGCAGCGCCGCGGGGGGAGGGGATACGCAGTATTTT
CASSAAGGGDTQYF
>19|TRBV27|TRBJ2-3|TRBD2|-
TGTGCCAGCACCCTCACAGCGGCACTAGCGGGGGATCTAACAGATACGCAGTATTTT
CASTLTAALAGDLTDTQYF
>11|TRBV7-9|TRBJ2-1|-|-
TGTGCCAGCAGTTATGCCTATGAGCAGTTCTTC
CASSYAYEQFF
>16|TRBV6-1|TRBJ2-7|-|few
TGTGCCAGCAGTGAACCCCCCGGGACGATCTCCTACGAGCAGTACTTC
CASSEPPGTISYEQYF
>16|TRBV6-2/TRBV6-3|TRBJ2-7|-|few
TGTGCCAGCAGGCCAACAGGGCGGGAAACTCCTTACGAGCAGTACTTC
CASRPTGRETPYEQYF
>14|TRBV29-1|TRBJ2-7|-|-
TGCAGCGTTGACTTCAGTAGTTCCTCCTACGAGCAGTACTTC
CSVDFSSSSYEQYF
>13|TRBV12-3/TRBV12-4|TRBJ1-2|TRBD1|-
TGTGCCAGCAGTACTGAGACAGGGGATGGCTACACCTTC
CASSTETGDGYTF
>14|TRBV7-9|TRBJ2-3|TRBD1|-
TGTGCCAGCAGCCTCGGACAGGTGGGAGATACGCAGTATTTT
CASSLGQVGDTQYF
>14|TRBV10-3|TRBJ1-1|TRBD1|-
TGTGCCATCAGGAGGGGACAGGGGAACACTGAAGCTTTCTTT
CAIRRGQGNTEAFF
>16|TRBV27|TRBJ1-6|TRBD1|few
TGTGCCAGCAGCCCTAGTGGGGGACAGAAAAATTCACCCCTCCACTTT
CASSPSGGQKNSPLHF
>13|TRBV5-5|TRBJ2-7|-|few
TGTGCCAGCAGCTCGACTAGAGGCCACGAGCAGTACTTC
CASSSTRGHEQYF
>13|TRBV27|TRBJ2-7|-|-
TGTGCCAGCAGTTTTATGGATTCCTACGAGCAGTACTTC
CASSFMDSYEQYF
>15|TRBV4-1|TRBJ2-7|TRBD1|-
TGCGCCAGCAGCCAGTGGACAGGGGGCCCCTACGAGCAGTACTTC
CASSQWTGGPYEQYF
>14|TRBV6-5|TRBJ2-7|TRBD2|-
TGTGCCAGCAGTTACGGCGGGAGCGTTAACGAGCAGTACTTC
CASSYGGSVNEQYF
>15|TRBV2|TRBJ2-3|TRBD2|-
TGTGCCAGCAGTGGGGAGGCTAGCGGGGGGGATACGCAGTATTTT
CASSGEASGGDTQYF
>12|TRBV30|TRBJ2-7|-|once
TGTGCCTGGAGCGAGGGTGGATACGAGCAGTACTTC
CAWSEGGYEQYF
>15|TRBV12-3/TRBV12-4|TRBJ2-5|TRBD1|-
TGTGCCAGCAGTTCCCGGGACAGATTTGAAGAGACCCAGTACTTC
CASSSRDRFEETQYF
>17|TRBV6-2/TRBV6-3|TRBJ2-7|-|few
TGTGCCAGCAGTTACCTACTGGGGCGCCTAAAGTTCTACGAGCAGTACTTC
CASSYLLGRLKFYEQYF
>16|TRBV19|TRBJ2-7|-|once
TGTGCCAGTAGTACGAACCGAGGGCCTACGACCTACGAGCAGTACTTC
CASSTNRGPTTYEQYF
>14|TRBV6-6|TRBJ2-7|TRBD1|few
TGTGCCAGCAGTTACTCGGGACAGAGGGGCGAGCAGTACTTC
CASSYSGQRGEQYF
>13|TRBV29-1|TRBJ1-2|-|-
TGCAGCGTCGAGGAGGGACACCGGACCGGCTACACCTTC
CSVEEGHRTGYTF
>13|TRBV30|TRBJ1-2|TRBD1|-
TGTGCCTGGAGCCGACAGGGCGACTATGGCCACACCTTC
CAWSRQGDYGHTF
>15|TRBV6-4|TRBJ2-1|TRBD2|-
TGTGCCAGCAGTGAGGGTCGGGAGGTCTCCAATGAGCAGTTCTTC
CASSEGREVSNEQFF
>15|TRBV5-1|TRBJ1-1|-|few
TGCGCCAGCAGCCTCCCCGGGACTGAGAACACTGAAGCTTTCTTT
CASSLPGTENTEAFF
>11|TRBV11-2|TRBJ2-5|-|-
TGTGCCAGCAGACGTACGGAGACCCAGTACTTC
CASRRTETQYF
>15|TRBV4-1|TRBJ2-7|TRBD2|few
TGCGCCAGCAGCCACCCCGGGACTAGCATATACGAGCAGTACTTC
CASSHPGTSIYEQYF
>16|TRBV5-1|TRBJ1-1|-|-
TGCGCCAGCAGCTTGGCCAGTAACAACTTGAACACTGAGGCTTTCTTT
CASSLASNNLNTEAFF
>13|TRBV6-1|TRBJ2-5|-|-
TGTGCCAGCAGTGAATTTTTAGGAGGGAACCAGTACTTC
CASSEFLGGNQYF
>13|TRBV6-6|TRBJ2-1|TRBD1|few
TGTGCCAGCGAGGAGGGACAGGACAATGAGCAGTTCTTC
CASEEGQDNEQFF
>13|TRBV4-1|TRBJ1-2|-|-
TGCGCCAGCAGCCAAGAGGGGGGTGGCGGCTACACCTTC
CASSQEGGGGYTF
>15|TRBV6-1|TRBJ2-3|TRBD2|few
TGTGCCAGCAGTGGGGGGGGACGGAACACAGATACGCAGTATTTT
CASSGGGRNTDTQYF
>20|TRBV5-1|TRBJ2-1|TRBD1|few
TGCGCCAGCAGCCTTCCCGCGACAGGGCGGGCGGCGGCCAACTACAATGAGCAGTTCTTC
CASSLPATGRAAANYNEQFF
>14|TRBV7-2|TRBJ1-1|TRBD1|-
TGTGTCAGCAGGGGGGGGATTTCGAACACTGAAGCTTTCTTT
CVSRGGISNTEAFF
>13|TRBV20-1|TRBJ2-7|TRBD1|few
TGCAGCGCTAGTAATACAGGGGACTACGAGCAGTACTTC
CSASNTGDYEQYF
>14|TRBV5-6|TRBJ1-1|-|-
TGTGCCAGCAGCTTGGCCGCAGGGCTTACCGAAGCTTTCTTT
CASSLAAGLTEAFF
>17|TRBV11-1|TRBJ2-1|TRBD2|-
TGTGCCAGCAGCTTAGGGACTAGCGGGGACCCCAGTAATGAGCAGTTCTTC
CASSLGTSGDPSNEQFF
>14|TRBV14|TRBJ2-1|-|-
TGTGCCAGCAGCCAAGCTAGGAGGACGGGTGAGCAGTTCTTC
CASSQARRTGEQFF
>13|TRBV20-1|TRBJ2-5|-|-
TGCAGTGCTAGAGTGGGGGGTGTGGAGACCCAGTACTTC
CSARVGGVETQYF
>13|TRBV10-3|TRBJ2-7|TRBD1|many
TGTGCCTCAAATGGACAGGGCGGGTACGAGCAGTACTTC
CASNGQGGYEQYF
>16|TRBV28|TRBJ2-3|-|-
TGTGCCAGCAGTTTCCGAGGACTTACCCCTCCAGATACGCAGTATTTT
CASSFRGLTPPDTQYF
>11|TRBV20-1|TRBJ2-1|-|few
TGCAGTGCTAGGCCGGGAAATGAGCAGTTCTTC
CSARPGNEQFF
>12|TRBV5-5|TRBJ2-7|-|few
TGTGCCAGCAGCTTGAGACTTCACGAGCAGTACTTC
CASSLRLHEQYF
>14|TRBV12-3/TRBV12-4|TRBJ2-1|-|-
TGTGCCAGCAGTCCGGGACCTGCATATTTTGAGCAGTTCTTC
CASSPGPAYFEQFF
>17|TRBV10-3|TRBJ2-7|TRBD1|-
TGTGCCAGTTCTGTGGCGCAAGCCTTACAGGGGGCCTACGAGCAGTACTTC
CASSVAQALQGAYEQYF
>13|TRBV12-3/TRBV12-4|TRBJ1-2|-|once
TGTGCCAGCAGTTTTTTACAGAACTATGGCTACACCTTC
CASSFLQNYGYTF
>16|TRBV11-2|TRBJ2-2|-|-
TGTGCCAGCAGCTTAGCCGGTCTTTCCTCCACCGGGGAGCTGTTTTTT
CASSLAGLSSTGELFF
>14|TRBV20-1|TRBJ1-1|-|-
TGCAGTGCTAGGGCGGGACACCAGAACACTGAAGCTTTCTTT
CSARAGHQNTEAFF
>16|TRBV7-2|TRBJ2-7|-|-
TGTGCCAGCAGCTTAGTAGGGCAGGGGGGCATCTACGAGCAGTACTTC
CASSLVGQGGIYEQYF
>17|TRBV20-1|TRBJ2-3|TRBD2|few
TGCAGTGTCATTGGGTTCTCCAGCGGGAGTCCCACAGATACGCAGTATTTT
CSVIGFSSGSPTDTQYF
>16|TRBV5-5|TRBJ2-1|TRBD2|-
TGTGCCAGCAGCTTGCACGGGGGGGCCGTCTACAATGAGCAGTTCTTC
CASSLHGGAVYNEQFF